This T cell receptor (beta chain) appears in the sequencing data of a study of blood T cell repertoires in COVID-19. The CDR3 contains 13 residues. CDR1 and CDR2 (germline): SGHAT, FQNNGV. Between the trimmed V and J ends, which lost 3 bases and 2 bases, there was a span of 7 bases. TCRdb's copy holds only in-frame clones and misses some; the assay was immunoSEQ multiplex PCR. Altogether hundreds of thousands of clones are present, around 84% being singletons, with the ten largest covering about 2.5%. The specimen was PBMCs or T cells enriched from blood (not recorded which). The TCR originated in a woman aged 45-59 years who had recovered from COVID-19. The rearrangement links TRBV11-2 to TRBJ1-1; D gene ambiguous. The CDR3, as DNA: TGTGCCAGCAGCTTCAGGATTAACACTGAAGCTTTCTTT. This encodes CASSFRINTEAFF.